Below are 2 T cell receptor beta chains sequenced from a single sample in a study of chemoradiotherapy in HPV16-positive cancers. Only in-frame clones appear in the TCRdb table, and some are missing; sequencing was by immunoSEQ multiplex PCR. The data contain approximately 13,000 clones, roughly 90% of them singletons. Sequencing was performed on tumor tissue, taken from a patient who underwent chemoradiotherapy. These receptors were taken from a human donor with HPV-associated anogenital cancer.

This chain connects TRBV29-1 to TRBJ2-5; 8 nucleotides agree with TRBD2. The CDR3 is 14 amino acids. CDR1 is SQVTM, CDR2 ANQGSEA, per germline. V shed 3 bases and J 5 bases; nucleotides not matched to a gene: 8. The DNA of the CDR3 is TGCAGCGTTGATTCGGCGGGAGGTGGGGAGACCCAGTACTTC. Translated, it gives CSVDSAGGGETQYF.

The rearrangement links TRBV12-2 to TRBJ2-5; the D segment call TRBD2 is taken from the table without a DNA check. TRBV12-2 is flagged as a pseudogene. The CDR3 is made up of 17 amino acids. This CDR3 reads CASRLAKAGRVQETQYF. CDR3 sequence (DNA): TGTGCAAGTCGCTTAGCGAAAGCGGGAAGGGTTCAAGAGACCCAGTACTTC.